This entry lists 32 T cell receptor beta chains sequenced from one sample in a study of memory CD4+ T cells and cytomegalovirus serostatus. TCRdb keeps only in-frame clones here, not all; method: immunoSEQ multiplex PCR. The sample comprises some 53,000 clones, roughly 78% of which are singletons, and about 0.79% rests with the top ten. Single viable CD3+CD4+CD8-CD45RO+ cells were sorted as the memory CD4+ T cells. Sequencing input: memory CD4+ T cells from blood. All receptors come from an adult in good health and CMV-seronegative.

This clone was recorded a few times. The chain links TRBV7-7 to TRBJ2-5; tentatively, D is TRBD1 or TRBD2 (6 bases each). Trimming removed 5 bases from V and 4 bases from J, with 20 bases in between. This CDR3 comprises 16 residues. Per the germline V gene, CDR1 is SSHAT and CDR2 is FNYEAQ (reference sequence). CDR3 sequence (DNA): TGTGCCAGCAGCCCCGGGGGCCGCGTGTCGGGAGAGACCCAGTACTTC. Translation gives CASSPGGRVSGETQYF. Full variable domain (missing parts from reference TRBV7-7 and TRBJ2-5): GAGVSQSPRYKVTKRGQDVTLRCDPISSHATLYWYQQALGQGPEFLTYFNYEAQPDKSGLPSDRFSAERPEGSISTLTIQRTEQRDSAMYRCASSPGGRVSGETQYFGPGTRLLVL.

The chain has TRBV5-6 and TRBJ2-5; D possibly corresponds to TRBD2 (6 bases). The V gene lost 4 bases and the J gene lost 5 bases, with 12 bases spanning the gap. The germline V gene encodes CDR1 SGHDT and CDR2 YYEEEE. The CDR3 has 13 residues. CDR3 in DNA: TGTGCCAGCAGCCCCCGGGGAGGCGAGACCCAGTACTTC. Amino acids: CASSPRGGETQYF.

This clone was recorded a few times. This chain connects TRBV5-4 to TRBJ1-3; D call uncertain. Per the germline V gene, CDR1 is SGHNT and CDR2 is YYREEE (reference sequence). V was trimmed by 0 bases and J by 3 bases, leaving 7 bases between them. There are 14 residues in the CDR3. CDR3 sequence (DNA): TGTGCCAGCAGCTTGGATCGGGTTGGAAACACCATATATTTT. Its protein product is CASSLDRVGNTIYF.

This sequence joins TRBV6-5 and TRBJ1-1; the D is unclear. The CDR3 extends over 14 amino acids. Trimming removed 6 bases from V and 1 base from J, with 12 bases in between. The germline gives CDR1 MNHEY, CDR2 SVGAGI. CDR3 DNA sequence: TGTGCCAGCAGGGAACCGGCAGGGAACACTGAAGCTTTCTTT. Translated, it gives CASREPAGNTEAFF.

This clone has just a few counts. V gene TRBV28 combines with J gene TRBJ1-1, with 8 bases lining up with TRBD1. CDR3 length equals 11 residues. The V gene's germline CDR1 is MDHEN and CDR2 SYDVKM. The ends lost 11 bases at V and 1 base at J; junction bases unmatched: 0. As DNA, the CDR3 is TGTGCCGGACAGGGGAACACTGAAGCTTTCTTT. It is translated as CAGQGNTEAFF.

V and J are TRBV10-2 and TRBJ1-1; D is possibly TRBD1 (5 bases). CDR3 size: 13 residues. The V gene's germline CDR1 is WSHSY and CDR2 SAAADI. Trimming stripped 5 bases from V and 4 bases from J, with 11 bases between. CDR3 DNA: TGCGCCAGCAGTTTTTCAGGGCCCACTGAAGCTTTCTTT. Protein product: CASSFSGPTEAFF.

This clone was recorded only once. The chain joins TRBV4-3 to TRBJ1-2, with D unresolved. This CDR3 contains 19 residues. V gave up 2 bases and J gave up 0 bases, with 22 bases separating them. Per the germline V gene, CDR1 is LGHNA and CDR2 is YSLEER. CDR3 sequence: CASSQFVGIPPLSNYGYTF. The CDR3 DNA reads as TGCGCCAGCAGCCAATTCGTCGGGATCCCCCCTCTATCTAACTATGGCTACACCTTC.

V gene TRBV29-1 combines with J gene TRBJ1-5, with D unclear. The CDR3 has 13 amino acids. The germline V and J ends were trimmed by 4 bases and 0 bases, with 7 bases remaining between them. Germline V CDR1 and CDR2: SQVTM, ANQGSEA. CDR3 sequence (DNA): TGCAGCGTTGTGGGAGATAGCAATCAGCCCCAGCATTTT. It translates to CSVVGDSNQPQHF.

J is TRBJ2-5 and V is TRBV30; D not resolved. V was clipped by 0 bases and J by 4 bases, with 12 bases between them. The CDR3 spans 14 residues. Germline lookup yields CDR1 GTSNPN and CDR2 SVGIG (reference sequence). CDR3 nucleotides: TGTGCCTGGAGTGTATTTGGCGGCTCAGAGACCCAGTACTTC. Protein: CAWSVFGGSETQYF.

The chain is built from TRBV29-1 and TRBJ2-2; D unclear. The CDR3 is 14 amino acids. Germline CDR1 and CDR2: SQVTM and ANQGSEA. The CDR3 nucleotides are TGCAGTGTAACGGCTCACGCGAACACCGGGGAGCTGTTTTTT. Translating it yields CSVTAHANTGELFF.

The count of this clone is one. The chain joins TRBV7-9 to TRBJ1-1, with 10 bases matching TRBD1. The CDR3 runs 16 residues. Germline CDR1 SEHNR, CDR2 FQNEAQ (reference sequence). Unmatched junction bases numbered 6, after V lost 5 bases and J lost 0 bases. The CDR3 DNA reads as TGTGCCAGCAGCCCGACAGGGGGCTTGGTGAACACTGAAGCTTTCTTT. This translates into CASSPTGGLVNTEAFF.

V usage is TRBV18 and J usage is TRBJ2-2; TRBD1 is a possible D gene (5 bases). Deletions cut 5 bases from V and 9 bases from J, with 10 bases between. The germline gives CDR1 KGHSH, CDR2 LQKENI. CDR3 size: 12 residues. CDR3 residues: CASSTAGWELFF. Written as DNA, the CDR3 is TGTGCCAGCTCAACGGCAGGGTGGGAGCTGTTTTTT. Based on the CDR3 plus reference TRBV18 and TRBJ2-2, the full variable domain is NAGVMQNPRHLVRRRGQEARLRCSPMKGHSHVYWYRQLPEEGLKFMVYLQKENIIDESGMPKERFSAEFPKEGPSILRIQQVVRGDSAAYFCASSTAGWELFFGEGSRLTVL.

This clone was observed a few times. V usage is TRBV5-1 and J usage is TRBJ1-1; D perhaps matches TRBD1 (6 bases). The germline V gene has CDR1 SGHRS and CDR2 YFSETQ. V was shortened by 1 base and J by 6 bases, with 10 bases between the two germline ends. This CDR3 is 13 amino acids long. CDR3 in amino acids: CASSLLRGAEAFF. CDR3 nucleotides: TGCGCCAGCAGCTTGTTGAGGGGGGCTGAAGCTTTCTTT.

V and J are TRBV6-6 and TRBJ1-6; D not certain. V was shortened by 0 bases and J by 15 bases, with 12 bases between the two germline ends. Germline V gives CDR1 MNHNY, CDR2 SVGAGI (reference sequence). The CDR3 loop spans 13 amino acids. The CDR3 region has the DNA TGTGCCAGCAGTTACTCGACCCCCCCGAACCTCCACTTT. Its protein is CASSYSTPPNLHF.

The CDR3 sequence is CASSYGDRVSGYGYTF. CDR3 nucleotides: TGTGCCAGCAGCTACGGGGACAGGGTCTCGGGCTATGGCTACACCTTC. The chain links TRBV5-5 to TRBJ1-2, with 9 bases matching TRBD1. CDR3 length equals 16 residues. V trimming: 3 bases; J trimming: 4 bases; junction bases outside the gene matches: 10. Looked up from germline, CDR1 is SGHKS and CDR2 is YYEKEE (reference sequence).

In its sample, this clone was seen a few times. The rearrangement uses TRBV27 and TRBJ1-5; D is unclear. The CDR3 spans 13 residues. With 2 bases removed from V and 5 bases from J, the gap between germline ends came to 7 bases. Germline V gives CDR1 MNHEY, CDR2 SMNVEV (reference sequence). The CDR3 bases are TGTGCCAGCAGTTTAAACGGGGATCAGCCCCAGCATTTT. This encodes CASSLNGDQPQHF.

This clone has a handful of counts. The chain employs TRBV7-8 and TRBJ2-1; no definite D call. Trimming removed 1 base at V and 6 bases at J, with 4 bases between. This CDR3 contains 12 residues. Germline-derived CDR1 and CDR2 are SGHVS and FQNEAQ. CDR3 nucleotides: TGTGCCAGCAGCTTAGGTATCAATGAGCAGTTCTTC. Its translation is CASSLGINEQFF. Looking up the rest from reference TRBV7-8 and TRBJ2-1 gives the full variable domain: GAGVSQSPRYKVAKRGQDVALRCDPISGHVSLFWYQQALGQGPEFLTYFQNEAQLDKSGLPSDRFFAERPEGSVSTLKIQRTQQEDSAVYLCASSLGINEQFFGPGTRLTVL.

V gene TRBV25-1 combines with J gene TRBJ1-3; D unresolved. Germline V gives CDR1 MGHDK, CDR2 SYGVNS. The ends were cut back, 6 bases at V and 0 bases at J, with 12 bases in the middle. CDR3 size: 15 residues. Here the CDR3 reads CASSLRENSGNTIYF. The CDR3 DNA follows: TGTGCCAGCAGCTTAAGAGAGAACTCTGGAAACACCATATATTTT. Full variable domain (rest looked up from reference TRBV25-1 and TRBJ1-3): EADIYQTPRYLVIGTGKKITLECSQTMGHDKMYWYQQDPGMELHLIHYSYGVNSTEKGDLSSESTVSRIRTEHFPLTLESARPSHTSQYLCASSLRENSGNTIYFGEGSWLTVV.

The CDR3 nucleotides read TGTGCCTGGAAGGGGGGCAACCCCTACGAGCAGTACTTC. Residues: CAWKGGNPYEQYF. The chain employs TRBV30 and TRBJ2-7; D could derive from TRBD1 or TRBD2 (6 bases each). This CDR3 spans 13 amino acids. V gave up 4 bases and J gave up 2 bases, with 12 bases separating them. Germline V gene sequence: CDR1 GTSNPN, CDR2 SVGIG (reference sequence).

This chain joins TRBV25-1 and TRBJ2-3, with D perhaps assigned TRBD1 or TRBD2 (7 bases each). Looked up from germline, CDR1 is MGHDK and CDR2 is SYGVNS. Trimming removed 4 bases from V and 13 bases from J, with 18 bases in between. CDR3 length: 13 amino acids. The CDR3 sequence is CASSAGGGGRKYF. In nucleotides, the CDR3 is TGTGCCAGCAGTGCGGGGGGAGGGGGCAGGAAGTATTTT.

The chain employs TRBV30 and TRBJ2-7; D not certain. Germline CDR1 is GTSNPN and CDR2 is SVGIG (reference sequence). The V and J ends lost 4 bases and 0 bases respectively, with 7 bases between them. CDR3 length: 12 residues. The CDR3 coding sequence is TGTGCCTGGACCAGGACCTCCTACGAGCAGTACTTC. Its translation: CAWTRTSYEQYF.

The rearrangement joins TRBV11-2 to TRBJ2-1; D could derive from TRBD1 or TRBD2 (6 bases each). V shed 0 bases and J shed 4 bases, with 22 bases lying between them. Per germline, CDR1 SGHAT and CDR2 FQNNGV. The length of the CDR3 is 19 residues. The CDR3 is CASSLDDLRGANEYNEQFF. The CDR3 coding sequence is TGTGCCAGCAGCTTAGATGATTTAAGGGGGGCGAATGAGTACAATGAGCAGTTCTTC.

This chain connects TRBV11-2 to TRBJ2-7; D gene ambiguous. The CDR3 totals 15 residues. The ends were cut back, 0 bases at V and 7 bases at J, with 16 bases in the middle. Germline V gene data show CDR1 as SGHAT and CDR2 as FQNNGV. The DNA for the CDR3 is TGTGCCAGCAGCTTAGACAGGAGCTCAATCTTGGAGCAGTACTTC. This encodes CASSLDRSSILEQYF.

The gene calls are TRBV9 and TRBJ1-1; D may be TRBD1 (5 bases). This CDR3 has 18 amino acids. The germline gives CDR1 SGDLS, CDR2 YYNGEE. The V end lost 1 base, the J end lost 4 bases, and 23 bases lay between the germline ends. This chain's CDR3 is CASSVTQTVGRGGTEAFF. The CDR3 DNA sequence: TGTGCCAGCAGCGTAACGCAAACGGTGGGGCGCGGAGGCACTGAAGCTTTCTTT.

The chain carries TRBV5-4 and TRBJ2-3; TRBD2 might be the D (7 bases). This CDR3 has 19 amino acids. V was shortened by 4 bases and J by 4 bases, with 28 bases between the two germline ends. Germline CDR1 reads SGHNT; CDR2 reads YYREEE (reference sequence). The CDR3 coding sequence is TGTGCCAGCAGCAAACCAGCGGGGCGTTCCTCCCAGGGGTCAGATACGCAGTATTTT. Protein sequence: CASSKPAGRSSQGSDTQYF.

This chain joins TRBV7-2 and TRBJ2-5; 11 positions match TRBD1. CDR1 SGHTA and CDR2 FQGNSA come from the germline V gene. The CDR3 sequence is 16 residues long. V lost 5 bases to trimming and J lost 1 base; unmatched junction nucleotides: 6. The CDR3 sequence: CASSGRTGGLQETQYF. The CDR3 DNA reads TGTGCCAGCAGCGGCCGGACAGGGGGCCTCCAAGAGACCCAGTACTTC.

The V and J genes are TRBV6-6 and TRBJ2-6; no clear D. V lost 8 bases and J lost 1, with 0 bases in between. Germline loops: CDR1 MNHNY, CDR2 SVGAGI (reference sequence). This CDR3 region has 11 residues. The CDR3: CASSGANVLTF. The CDR3 region has the DNA TGTGCCAGCTCTGGGGCCAACGTCCTGACTTTC.

The rearrangement joins TRBV30 to TRBJ1-3; 12 nucleotides match TRBD1. This CDR3 is 16 amino acids long. V was clipped by 3 bases and J by 3 bases; unmatched bases: 6. Germline CDR1 and CDR2: GTSNPN and SVGIG (reference sequence). The CDR3, as DNA: TGTGCCTGGAGCCGGGGACAGGGGGCGCTTGGAAACACCATATATTTT. Its translation is CAWSRGQGALGNTIYF.

V and J are TRBV28 and TRBJ2-2; 10 positions match TRBD2. CDR3 length: 15 residues. J gave up 4 bases and V 5 bases, and 4 bases lay outside the gene matches. Germline assignment: CDR1 MDHEN and CDR2 SYDVKM. CDR3: CASSTSGEFTGELFF. CDR3 DNA: TGTGCCAGCAGTACTAGCGGGGAGTTCACCGGGGAGCTGTTTTTT.

The rearrangement uses TRBV5-1 and TRBJ1-4, with 10 bases lining up with TRBD1. Germline V gene sequence: CDR1 SGHRS, CDR2 YFSETQ. The CDR3 contains 16 residues. The V gene end was trimmed by 7 bases and the J gene end by 4 bases; junction bases not matched to a gene: 10. CDR3 sequence (DNA): TGCGCCAGCTCCAGACAGGGGGCGCAGGGTAATGAAAAACTGTTTTTT. Translating it yields CASSRQGAQGNEKLFF.

This chain joins TRBV6-1 and TRBJ1-2; 8 nucleotides agree with TRBD1. The V gene's germline CDR1 is MNHNS and CDR2 SASEGT. After removal of 3 bases from V and 3 bases from J, the junction contained 0 bases not matched to a gene. This CDR3 is built from 13 residues. The CDR3 spells CASSETGDYGYTF. CDR3 bases: TGTGCCAGCAGTGAGACAGGGGACTATGGCTACACCTTC.

This clone occurred once. This chain joins TRBV5-6 and TRBJ1-3; D ambiguous. In germline, CDR1 is SGHDT, CDR2 YYEEEE. Deletions cut 2 bases from V and 1 base from J, with 7 bases between. CDR3 length: 14 amino acids. The CDR3 is CASSFDTSGNTIYF. The CDR3 region has the DNA TGTGCCAGCAGCTTTGACACATCTGGAAACACCATATATTTT.